Following are 2 T cell receptor beta chains from one sample sequenced in a study of control samples from healthy donors and cancer patients. Repertoires were generated with immunoSEQ multiplex PCR, while TCRdb's copy carries only in-frame clones and drops some. The sample data list about 200,000 clones. Sequenced: blood. These receptors all stem from a woman in her twenties or thirties in good health.

The V gene is TRBV10-3, the J gene TRBJ1-6, with 8 positions matching TRBD1. CDR3 length equals 17 residues. CDR1 and CDR2 from the germline V gene are ENHRY and SYGVKD. Trimming cost V 10 bases and J 7 bases; bases outside gene matches: 18. CDR3 residues: CATRTKTTGGGNSPLHF. In DNA, the CDR3 is TGTGCCACCCGAACAAAAACTACAGGGGGGGGGAATTCACCCCTCCACTTT.

This chain connects TRBV2 to TRBJ1-2; D unclear. CDR1 and CDR2 (germline): SNHLY, FYNNEI. V dropped 7 bases and J dropped 8 bases, with 11 bases sitting between them. CDR3 length: 11 residues. CDR3 coding DNA: TGTGCCAGCACCCTGGAACGCGGCTACACCTTC. This codes for CASTLERGYTF.